This TCR beta chain came from a study of T cell responses to AZD1222 COVID-19 vaccine. Only in-frame clones appear in the TCRdb table, and some are missing; sequencing was by immunoSEQ multiplex PCR. The sample records around 99,000 clones, roughly 90% being singletons. Notes on the study in general: Repertoire sampling was restricted to post-peak T cell response timepoints. At study baseline, merely about 6 AZD1222 recipients were seropositive. The donor group comprised mostly white British people and more females; the analysis possibly underestimated clonal diversity.

This clone was detected a few times. Antigen specificity is unknown. V shed 2 bases and J shed 4 bases, with 15 bases lying between them. From germline, CDR1 is SGHTA and CDR2 FQGNSA. The CDR3 is 15 amino acids. The sequence was collected from an adult in good health. The specimen comprised peripheral blood, sampled on day 0 of MenACWY control vaccination. The rearrangement links TRBV7-2 to TRBJ2-7; maybe TRBD1 (6 bases). CDR3 in DNA: TGTGCCAGCAGCTTACTCAGGGGCGCTCCTTACGAGCAGTACTTC. Protein: CASSLLRGAPYEQYF.